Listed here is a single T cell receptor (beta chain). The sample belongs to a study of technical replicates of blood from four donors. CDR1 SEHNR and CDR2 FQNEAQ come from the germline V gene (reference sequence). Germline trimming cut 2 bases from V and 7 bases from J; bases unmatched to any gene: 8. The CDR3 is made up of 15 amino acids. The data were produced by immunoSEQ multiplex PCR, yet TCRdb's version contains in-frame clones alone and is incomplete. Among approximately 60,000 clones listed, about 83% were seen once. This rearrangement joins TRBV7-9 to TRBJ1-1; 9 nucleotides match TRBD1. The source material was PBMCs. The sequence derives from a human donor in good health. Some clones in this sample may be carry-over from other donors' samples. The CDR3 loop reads CASSLRDRVAREAFF. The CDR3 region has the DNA TGTGCCAGCAGCTTAAGGGACAGGGTGGCCCGTGAAGCTTTCTTT.